Listed below are T cell receptor beta chains from one sample, sequenced in a study of blood T cell repertoires in COVID-19. The protocol was immunoSEQ multiplex PCR, while the TCRdb copy is restricted to in-frame clones and leaves out a portion. The sample shows about 95,000 clones, roughly nine tenths of them seen only once. Sequencing was performed on peripheral blood. These receptors were obtained from a man aged 55 to 69 with COVID-19, enrolled during active disease. The CDR3 runs from the conserved cysteine through the conserved F or W. The order of the fields is V gene, J gene, D gene, clone size, CDR3 DNA, CDR3 protein. D genes are given only for firm matches. Rows may omit the clone size; those that give it use once, few, many or a size class.

v_gene: TRBV6-2/TRBV6-3; j_gene: TRBJ1-1; d_gene: .; abundance: few; CDR3nt: TGTGCCAGCAGTTACTTCGCGACAGTGAACACTGAAGCTTTCTTT; CDR3aa: CASSYFATVNTEAFF
v_gene: TRBV9; j_gene: TRBJ2-5; d_gene: TRBD2; abundance: .; CDR3nt: TGTGCCAGCAGCGTAGCGGGAGGTGGAGAGACCCAGTACTTC; CDR3aa: CASSVAGGGETQYF
v_gene: TRBV30; j_gene: TRBJ1-2; d_gene: TRBD1; abundance: .; CDR3nt: TGTGCCTGGAGTGCCCCGACAGGGGGCAATTTGGGCTACACCTTC; CDR3aa: CAWSAPTGGNLGYTF
v_gene: TRBV7-3; j_gene: TRBJ2-5; d_gene: .; abundance: .; CDR3nt: TGTGCCAGCAGCTTAACAGGAGGTGGCGAGACCCAGTACTTC; CDR3aa: CASSLTGGGETQYF
v_gene: TRBV19; j_gene: TRBJ1-1; d_gene: .; abundance: .; CDR3nt: TGTGCCAGTATTTTAGGAACAGGTGGAGCCACTGAAGCTTTCTTT; CDR3aa: CASILGTGGATEAFF
v_gene: TRBV19; j_gene: TRBJ1-4; d_gene: TRBD1; abundance: .; CDR3nt: TGTGCCAGTAGCCTGACAGGGGATAATGAAAAACTGTTTTTT; CDR3aa: CASSLTGDNEKLFF
v_gene: TRBV7-9; j_gene: TRBJ2-7; d_gene: .; abundance: once; CDR3nt: TGTGCCAGCAGCTTAGTTTCGGGAAAGTACGAGCAGTACTTC; CDR3aa: CASSLVSGKYEQYF
v_gene: TRBV30; j_gene: TRBJ2-5; d_gene: .; abundance: .; CDR3nt: TGTGCCTGGAGTGAAAGCATCGAGACCCAGTACTTC; CDR3aa: CAWSESIETQYF
v_gene: TRBV7-9; j_gene: TRBJ2-5; d_gene: TRBD2; abundance: once; CDR3nt: TGTGCCAGTTTTTTAGCGGGAGTGGGGGAGACCCAGTACTTC; CDR3aa: CASFLAGVGETQYF
v_gene: TRBV11-3; j_gene: TRBJ2-5; d_gene: .; abundance: .; CDR3nt: TGTGCCAGCAGCTTACGACCGGGGGAAACTCGGGAGACCCAGTACTTC; CDR3aa: CASSLRPGETRETQYF
v_gene: TRBV7-8; j_gene: TRBJ1-5; d_gene: .; abundance: .; CDR3nt: TGTGCCAGCAGCCCACTCCAAGACAATCAGCCCCAGCATTTT; CDR3aa: CASSPLQDNQPQHF
v_gene: TRBV5-1; j_gene: TRBJ2-5; d_gene: TRBD1; abundance: .; CDR3nt: TGCGCCAGCAGCGGGGACAGAGCTTCTGGGGAGACCCAGTACTTC; CDR3aa: CASSGDRASGETQYF
v_gene: TRBV29-1; j_gene: TRBJ1-1; d_gene: .; abundance: .; CDR3nt: TGCAGCGTTGAATCCTTCTGGGCAGCCCGGAACACTGAAGCTTTCTTT; CDR3aa: CSVESFWAARNTEAFF
v_gene: TRBV18; j_gene: TRBJ1-5; d_gene: TRBD1; abundance: .; CDR3nt: TGTGCCAGCTCACCCTTCGGACAGGGAAGACAGCCCCAGCATTTT; CDR3aa: CASSPFGQGRQPQHF
v_gene: TRBV18; j_gene: TRBJ2-2; d_gene: .; abundance: .; CDR3nt: TGTGCCAGCTCCCAATCCAGGGGAATCACCGGGGAGCTGTTTTTT; CDR3aa: CASSQSRGITGELFF
v_gene: TRBV19; j_gene: TRBJ2-7; d_gene: .; abundance: .; CDR3nt: TGTGCCAGTAGCTCCCCGGAGTCACCCGGCTCCTACGAGCAGTACTTC; CDR3aa: CASSSPESPGSYEQYF
v_gene: TRBV18; j_gene: TRBJ2-7; d_gene: .; abundance: .; CDR3nt: TGTGCCAGCTCACCAGGGCAGGAGGGCCACGAGCAGTACTTC; CDR3aa: CASSPGQEGHEQYF